These 21 T cell receptor beta chains were sequenced from one sample in a study of cytomegalovirus exposure and HLA in healthy donors. PCR involved 60 Vbeta and 13 Jbeta primers. The assay was immunoSEQ multiplex PCR, and TCRdb's table has in-frame clones only and misses some. In the table there are some 270,000 clones, over 70% of which are singletons. The sequenced material came from PBMCs. These receptors were collected from a girl aged 2-15 years in good health and CMV-seronegative.

CDR3 protein: CASSYRGLLDEQFF. The CDR3 region has the DNA TGTGCCAGCAGTTACAGGGGGCTGTTGGATGAGCAGTTCTTC. The V gene is TRBV6-5, the J gene TRBJ2-1, with 7 nucleotides matching TRBD1. Losses at the gene ends were 2 bases for V and 8 bases for J; bases not matched to a gene: 6. This CDR3 is built from 14 residues. CDR1 is MNHEY and CDR2 is SVGAGI in the germline V gene.

The chain combines TRBV28 with TRBJ1-2, with D unresolved. This CDR3 spans 12 amino acids. Trimming cost V 10 bases and J 4 bases, with 13 bases left between them. Germline CDR1 MDHEN, CDR2 SYDVKM. In DNA, the CDR3 is TGTGCCACCTGCGAGAGTATCTATGGCTACACCTTC. Its translation: CATCESIYGYTF.

V usage is TRBV7-9 and J usage is TRBJ1-2, with 8 bases lining up with TRBD1. Trimming removed 10 bases from V and 4 bases from J; junction bases left unmatched: 23. CDR1 is SEHNR, CDR2 FQNEAQ, per germline (reference sequence). This CDR3 has 18 amino acids. This chain's CDR3 is CAIKSDERSGTGFYGYTF. Here the CDR3 DNA reads TGTGCCATCAAATCCGACGAAAGGTCCGGGACAGGCTTCTATGGCTACACCTTC.

The chain has TRBV23-1 and TRBJ2-1, with D perhaps matching TRBD1 (5 bases). TRBV23-1 is placed among ORFs of uncertain function. CDR3 size: 13 residues. Between the trimmed V and J ends, which lost 2 bases and 8 bases, there was a span of 10 bases. As DNA, the CDR3 is TGCGCCAGCAGTCAAAGACAGATCCATGAGCAGTTCTTC. Amino acid sequence: CASSQRQIHEQFF.

This clone has only one observation. The CDR3 is CASSIGLAGGRNTGELFF. CDR3 bases: TGTGCCAGTAGTATCGGACTAGCGGGGGGGCGGAACACCGGGGAGCTGTTTTTT. This sequence joins TRBV19 and TRBJ2-2; TRBD2 agrees at 15 bases. Trimming cost V 3 bases and J 1 base; bases outside gene matches: 3. CDR3 length: 18 amino acids. The germline CDR1 and CDR2 sequences are LNHDA and SQIVND (reference sequence).

V and J are TRBV7-3 and TRBJ2-5, with D perhaps TRBD2 (6 bases). Trimming removed 2 bases from V and 5 bases from J, with 15 bases in between. The CDR3 covers 15 residues. The germline V gene has CDR1 SGHTA and CDR2 FQGTGA. The CDR3 DNA is TGTGCCAGCAGCTTATTTATCGGGAGTAGCGAGACCCAGTACTTC. Its translation: CASSLFIGSSETQYF.

This clone showed up just once. The rearrangement uses TRBV27 and TRBJ2-5, with 10 bases lining up with TRBD1. Losses at the gene ends were 4 bases for V and 2 bases for J; bases not matched to a gene: 4. The CDR3 consists of 15 residues. Per the germline V gene, CDR1 is MNHEY and CDR2 is SMNVEV (reference sequence). The CDR3 spells CASSYGQGGQETQYF. The CDR3 DNA reads as TGTGCCAGCAGTTACGGACAGGGGGGTCAAGAGACCCAGTACTTC.

J is TRBJ2-3 and V is TRBV6-4; 7 bases map to TRBD2. Germline CDR1 is MRHNA and CDR2 is SNTAGT. Germline trimming cut 5 bases from V and 2 bases from J; bases unmatched to any gene: 4. CDR3 size: 14 residues. CDR3 sequence reads: CASSPSGTTDTQYF. Written as DNA, the CDR3 is TGTGCCAGCAGTCCTAGCGGTACCACAGATACGCAGTATTTT.

This clone was counted a single time. The chain joins TRBV19 to TRBJ1-4; D is ambiguous. In germline, CDR1 is LNHDA, CDR2 SQIVND (reference sequence). V lost 3 bases, J lost 8 bases, and 19 bases lay in between. The CDR3 loop spans 16 amino acids. In nucleotides, the CDR3 is TGTGCCAGTAGTATGGCCCTCCTTTCGGGGTTGGAAAAACTGTTTTTT. This sequence encodes CASSMALLSGLEKLFF.

The rearrangement uses TRBV5-4 and TRBJ1-1; the D is unclear. CDR1 and CDR2 (germline): SGHNT, YYREEE (reference sequence). The CDR3 contains 14 residues. The germline V and J ends were trimmed by 0 bases and 3 bases, with 9 bases remaining between them. CDR3 bases: TGTGCCAGCAGCTTGGTTCGGGGTGACACTGAAGCTTTCTTT. This encodes CASSLVRGDTEAFF.

The chain joins TRBV9 to TRBJ2-5; 14 bases fit TRBD2. V was clipped by 3 bases and J by 11 bases; unmatched bases: 6. CDR3 length: 14 residues. Germline V lookup: CDR1 SGDLS, CDR2 YYNGEE. The CDR3 DNA is TGTGCCAGCAGCGCCGGACTAGCGGGAGGTGAGCAGTACTTC. Protein product: CASSAGLAGGEQYF.

The chain links TRBV28 to TRBJ1-1; D perhaps matches TRBD1 (6 bases). CDR3 size: 17 residues. The germline V gene has CDR1 MDHEN and CDR2 SYDVKM. Trimming left V 8 bases short and J 2 bases short, with 24 bases between. This CDR3 reads CASGRPGDRARNTEAFF. CDR3 bases: TGTGCCAGCGGCAGGCCAGGGGACCGGGCGCGAAACACTGAAGCTTTCTTT.

This clone was observed once. The V gene is TRBV4-2, the J gene TRBJ2-1; maybe TRBD2 (6 bases). Germline V CDR1 and CDR2: LGHNA, YNFKEQ. Trimming removed 0 bases from V and 0 bases from J, with 15 bases in between. This CDR3 region has 18 residues. CDR3 in DNA: TGTGCCAGCAGCCAAGATTGGATAGCGGAAAGCTCCTACAATGAGCAGTTCTTC. It specifies CASSQDWIAESSYNEQFF.

V is TRBV11-2 and J is TRBJ2-5, with 13 positions matching TRBD2. With V trimmed by 7 bases and J by 10 bases, 18 bases remained unmatched. CDR3 length: 17 amino acids. Germline V gives CDR1 SGHAT, CDR2 FQNNGV. CDR3 loop: CASTKPRTSGSSWVQYF. The CDR3 coding sequence is TGTGCCAGCACCAAACCCCGGACTAGCGGGAGTAGTTGGGTCCAGTACTTC.

This chain connects TRBV13 to TRBJ1-4; possible D gene TRBD1, 6 bases. Trimming stripped 2 bases from V and 3 bases from J, with 19 bases between. CDR1 is PRHDT and CDR2 is FYEKMQ in the germline V gene (reference sequence). This CDR3 has 18 amino acids. CDR3 bases: TGTGCCAGCAGCTTAAGGTCGTTGAAGGACAGTTCTAATGAAAAACTGTTTTTT. This encodes CASSLRSLKDSSNEKLFF.

The genes are TRBV6-6 and TRBJ2-1; D is undetermined. Trimming stripped 5 bases from V and 6 bases from J, with 17 bases between. The CDR3 contains 15 residues. Germline values: CDR1 MNHNY, CDR2 SVGAGI (reference sequence). The CDR3 sequence: CASSSDWLPLNEQFF. CDR3 DNA: TGTGCCAGCAGTAGCGACTGGCTTCCCCTCAATGAGCAGTTCTTC.

This clone was picked up one time. The chain joins TRBV11-3 to TRBJ2-3, with 9 bases lining up with TRBD2. Germline CDR1 reads SGHNT; CDR2 reads YENEEA. V shed 3 bases and J 5 bases; nucleotides not matched to a gene: 9. The CDR3 length is 16 residues. The CDR3 DNA sequence: TGTGCCAGCAGCTTTAGCGGGGGCCCCGGGCAAGATACGCAGTATTTT. It yields the protein CASSFSGGPGQDTQYF.

The chain couples TRBV7-7 to TRBJ2-5; the D is unclear. The V end lost 1 base, the J end lost 2 bases, and 5 bases lay between the germline ends. Germline CDR1 SSHAT, CDR2 FNYEAQ (reference sequence). This CDR3 is 13 amino acids long. CDR3 residues: CASSLGVQETQYF. For the CDR3, the DNA is TGTGCCAGCAGCTTAGGAGTTCAAGAGACCCAGTACTTC.

This chain joins TRBV7-6 and TRBJ2-5; no clear D gene. Trimming pared 0 bases from V and 6 bases from J, leaving 5 bases between. The CDR3 extends over 12 amino acids. CDR1 and CDR2 from the germline V gene are SGHVS and FNYEAQ. The CDR3 DNA reads as TGTGCCAGCAGCTTAGCTGGGCAGACCCAGTACTTC. Residues: CASSLAGQTQYF.

This chain uses TRBV28 with TRBJ1-5; D possibly corresponds to TRBD1 (5 bases). CDR1 and CDR2 from the germline V gene are MDHEN and SYDVKM. The length of the CDR3 is 12 residues. Trimming stripped 2 bases from V and 7 bases from J, with 6 bases between. This chain's CDR3 is CASSLTGQPQHF. In nucleotides, the CDR3 is TGTGCCAGCAGTTTAACAGGACAGCCCCAGCATTTT.

This clone was observed a few times. The chain is built from TRBV7-8 and TRBJ1-3; D is perhaps TRBD1 (5 bases). V dropped 5 bases and J dropped 2 bases, with 22 bases sitting between them. CDR1 and CDR2 (germline): SGHVS, FQNEAQ. The CDR3 totals 18 residues. The CDR3 region has the DNA TGTGCCAGCAGCGAAAGAACCTGGGCGGACATAGCTGGAAACACCATATATTTT. Protein sequence: CASSERTWADIAGNTIYF.